This T cell receptor (beta chain) is drawn from a study of beta chain features in type 1 diabetes. The isolated RNA, all of it, was reverse transcribed, so expressed TCRB transcripts were what got sequenced. This table comes from immunoSEQ multiplex PCR, and its TCRdb copy is limited to in-frame clones, with some not included. The sample has around 250,000 clones, 27% seen once. Trimming pared 7 bases from V and 4 bases from J, leaving 20 bases between. The CDR3 consists of 16 residues. The germline V gene has CDR1 MNHEY and CDR2 SMNVEV (reference sequence). The rearrangement uses TRBV27 and TRBJ2-1; D may be TRBD1 (6 bases). Specimen: central memory CD4+ T cells from blood. This clonotype was sampled from a man aged 30 to 45 in good health. The CDR3 DNA sequence: TGTGCCAGCACCGGGCGATGGCGGCAGGGGTACAATGAGCAGTTCTTC. It is translated as CASTGRWRQGYNEQFF.